This record covers a single T cell receptor (beta chain). Its matching antigen is unknown. The data originate from a study of T cell responses to AZD1222 COVID-19 vaccine. On the study more broadly: Combined were second doses at about 4 or about 12 weeks. The study's findings and limits: Of the AZD1222 recipients, only five to seven were seropositive at baseline.

Profiling relied on immunoSEQ multiplex PCR, and the TCRdb table lists in-frame clones only, not all of them. Here the sample spans 180,000 or so clones, less than 95% being singletons. This clonotype originated in an adult in good health. The sequencing used peripheral blood, collected on day 0 of AZD1222 vaccination.

This CDR3 is CASSLITGRNTEAFF. Here the CDR3 DNA reads TGCGCCAGCAGCTTGATAACCGGGAGGAACACTGAAGCTTTCTTT. The chain recombines TRBV5-1 with TRBJ1-1; D gene uncertain. Trimming cost V 1 base and J 1 base, with 11 bases left between them. CDR1 is SGHRS and CDR2 is YFSETQ in the germline V gene. The CDR3 consists of 15 residues.